This T cell receptor beta chain is from a study of T-cell memory formation after mild COVID-19. Regarding the study as a whole: Those CD4+ clones that contracted were mainly in CM and EM (CD8+ ones in EMRA).

Germline V gives CDR1 LGHNA, CDR2 YNFKEQ. The CDR3 consists of 17 residues. V lost 0 bases and J lost 4, with 16 bases in between. There are many counts of this clonotype. Its antigen is unidentified. TCRdb analysed the 5' RACE reads with MiXCR anew, one entry per CDR3 protein. The table shows about 250,000 distinct CDR3 sequences, with over 15% occurring only once. The chain employs TRBV4-2 and TRBJ1-5; D ambiguous. This TCR came from an adult woman who had mild COVID-19 (a few samples of this study predate the infection). Cell type and time point are not known. What was sequenced was PBMCs or a T cell subset sorted from them (not recorded which). Here the CDR3 DNA reads TGTGCCAGCAGCCAAGATCTAGCGGGCTATCTTAATCAGCCCCAGCATTTT. This translates into CASSQDLAGYLNQPQHF.